This T cell receptor beta chain derives from a study of radiation and T cells in renal cell carcinoma. As for the study in general: Nephrectomy followed 15 Gy stereotactic body radiation by 4 weeks. Study findings and constraints: From baseline, blood top tumor clonotypes peaked at 2 weeks post-radiation.

Method: immunoSEQ multiplex PCR; TCRdb's copy keeps in-frame clones and lacks some. The sample lists 65,000 to 80,000 clones, 65% to 90% seen once, with 20% to 25% in the top ten. The time point here: blood 2 weeks post-SBRT. The treatment denotes: 15 Gy SBRT to primary tumor, nephrectomy 4 weeks later. Blood was sampled at baseline, 2 weeks and 4 weeks after SBRT. The patient's renal cell carcinoma had clear cell pathology. A word on this clone: Its antigen is as yet unknown.

This receptor was taken from a woman in her forties or fifties with renal cell carcinoma. The source was blood, collected from a patient whose treatment included radiotherapy and nephrectomy.

CDR3 coding DNA: TGTGCCACCAGCAGAGGGTGGCAAAGCAATCAGCCCCAGCATTTT. Residues: CATSRGWQSNQPQHF. This chain links TRBV15 with TRBJ1-5; D is undetermined. Germline V gene sequence: CDR1 LNHNV, CDR2 YYDKDF (reference sequence). The V end lost 1 base, the J end lost 1 base, and 8 bases lay between the germline ends. This CDR3 is 15 amino acids long.